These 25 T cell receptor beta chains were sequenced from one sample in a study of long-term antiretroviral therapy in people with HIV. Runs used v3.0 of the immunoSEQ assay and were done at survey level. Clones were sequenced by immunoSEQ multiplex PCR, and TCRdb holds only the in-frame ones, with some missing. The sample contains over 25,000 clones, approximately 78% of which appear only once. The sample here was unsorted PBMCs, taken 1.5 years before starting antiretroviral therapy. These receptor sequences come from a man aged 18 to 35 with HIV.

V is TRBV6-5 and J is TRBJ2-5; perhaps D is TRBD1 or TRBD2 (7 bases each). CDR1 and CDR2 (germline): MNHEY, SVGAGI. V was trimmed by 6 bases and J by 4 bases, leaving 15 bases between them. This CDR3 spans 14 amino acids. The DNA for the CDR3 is TGTGCCAGCAGAACAGGGGAGGGCAGAGAGACCCAGTACTTC. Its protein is CASRTGEGRETQYF.

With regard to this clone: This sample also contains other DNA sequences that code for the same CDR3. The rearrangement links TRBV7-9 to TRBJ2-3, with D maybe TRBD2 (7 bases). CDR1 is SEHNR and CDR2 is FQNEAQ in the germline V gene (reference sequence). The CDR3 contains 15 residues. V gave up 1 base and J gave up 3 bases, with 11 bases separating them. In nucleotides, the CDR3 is TGTGCCAGCAGCTTAGACGGGGGGCCTACAGATACGCAGTATTTT. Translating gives CASSLDGGPTDTQYF. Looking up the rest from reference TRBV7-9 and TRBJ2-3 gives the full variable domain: DTGVSQNPRHKITKRGQNVTFRCDPISEHNRLYWYRQTLGQGPEFLTYFQNEAQLEKSRLLSDRFSAERPKGSFSTLEIQRTEQGDSAMYLCASSLDGGPTDTQYFGPGTRLTVL.

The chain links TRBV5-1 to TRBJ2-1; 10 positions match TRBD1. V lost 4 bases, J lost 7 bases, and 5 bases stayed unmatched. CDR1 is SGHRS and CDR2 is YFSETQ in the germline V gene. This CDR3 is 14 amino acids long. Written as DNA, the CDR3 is TGCGCCAGCAGCATAGGACAGGGGGTAAATGAGCAGTTCTTC. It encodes CASSIGQGVNEQFF.

The CDR3 spells CASSSGVSLMNTEAFF. CDR3 nucleotides: TGCGCCAGCAGCTCGGGGGTCAGTTTAATGAACACTGAAGCTTTCTTT. The V gene is TRBV5-1, the J gene TRBJ1-1; maybe TRBD1 (5 bases). Trimming removed 3 bases at V and 0 bases at J, with 15 bases between. Germline lookup yields CDR1 SGHRS and CDR2 YFSETQ. The CDR3 totals 16 residues.

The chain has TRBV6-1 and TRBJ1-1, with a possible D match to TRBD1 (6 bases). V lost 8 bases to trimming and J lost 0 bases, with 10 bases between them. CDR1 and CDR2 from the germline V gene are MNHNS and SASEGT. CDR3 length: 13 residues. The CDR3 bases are TGTGCCAGCGGACAGAGGATGAACACTGAAGCTTTCTTT. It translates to CASGQRMNTEAFF.

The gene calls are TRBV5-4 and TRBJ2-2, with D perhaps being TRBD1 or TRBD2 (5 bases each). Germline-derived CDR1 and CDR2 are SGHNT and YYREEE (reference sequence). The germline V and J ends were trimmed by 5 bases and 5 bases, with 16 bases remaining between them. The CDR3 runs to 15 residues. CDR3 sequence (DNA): TGTGCCAGCAGTTGGGACGCAGAATCGACCGGGGAGCTGTTTTTT. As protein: CASSWDAESTGELFF.

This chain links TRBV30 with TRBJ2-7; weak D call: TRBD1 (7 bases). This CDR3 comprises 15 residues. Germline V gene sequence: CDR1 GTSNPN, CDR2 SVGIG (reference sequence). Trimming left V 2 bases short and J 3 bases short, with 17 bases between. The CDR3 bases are TGTGCCTGGAGTCGGGGGACAGTGTTGGGCTACGAGCAGTACTTC. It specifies CAWSRGTVLGYEQYF. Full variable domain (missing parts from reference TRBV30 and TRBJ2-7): SQTIHQWPATLVQPVGSPLSLECTVEGTSNPNLYWYRQAAGRGLQLLFYSVGIGQISSEVPQNLSASRPQDRQFILSSKKLLLSDSGFYLCAWSRGTVLGYEQYFGPGTRLTVT.

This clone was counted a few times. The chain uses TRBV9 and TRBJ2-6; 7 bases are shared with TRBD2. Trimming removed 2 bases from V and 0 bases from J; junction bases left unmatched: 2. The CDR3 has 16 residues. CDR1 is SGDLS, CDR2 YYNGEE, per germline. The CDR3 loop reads CASSVGGVSGANVLTF. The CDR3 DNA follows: TGTGCCAGCAGCGTTGGGGGGGTCTCTGGGGCCAACGTCCTGACTTTC. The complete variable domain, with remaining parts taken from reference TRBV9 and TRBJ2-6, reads DSGVTQTPKHLITATGQRVTLRCSPRSGDLSVYWYQQSLDQGLQFLIQYYNGEERAKGNILERFSAQQFPDLHSELNLSSLELGDSALYFCASSVGGVSGANVLTFGAGSRLTVL.

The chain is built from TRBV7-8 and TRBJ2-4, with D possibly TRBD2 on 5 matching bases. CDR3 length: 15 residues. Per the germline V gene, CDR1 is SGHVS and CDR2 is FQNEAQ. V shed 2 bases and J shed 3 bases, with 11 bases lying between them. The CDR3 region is CASSLMRVGKNIQYF. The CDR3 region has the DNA TGTGCCAGCAGCTTAATGCGGGTGGGCAAAAACATTCAGTACTTC.

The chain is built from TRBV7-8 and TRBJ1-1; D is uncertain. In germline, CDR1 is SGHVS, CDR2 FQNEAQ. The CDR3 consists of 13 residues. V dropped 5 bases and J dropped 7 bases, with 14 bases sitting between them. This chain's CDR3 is CASSPRPAVEAFF. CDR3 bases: TGTGCCAGCAGCCCCCGGCCCGCGGTTGAAGCTTTCTTT. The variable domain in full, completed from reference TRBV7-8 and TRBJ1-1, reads GAGVSQSPRYKVAKRGQDVALRCDPISGHVSLFWYQQALGQGPEFLTYFQNEAQLDKSGLPSDRFFAERPEGSVSTLKIQRTQQEDSAVYLCASSPRPAVEAFFGQGTRLTVV.

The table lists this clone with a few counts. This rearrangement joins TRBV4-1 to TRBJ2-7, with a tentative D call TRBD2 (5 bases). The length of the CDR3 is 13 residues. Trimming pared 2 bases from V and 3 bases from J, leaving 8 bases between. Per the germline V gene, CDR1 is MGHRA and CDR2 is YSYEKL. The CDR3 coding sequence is TGCGCCAGCAGCCAAACCCGGGACTACGAGCAGTACTTC. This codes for CASSQTRDYEQYF.

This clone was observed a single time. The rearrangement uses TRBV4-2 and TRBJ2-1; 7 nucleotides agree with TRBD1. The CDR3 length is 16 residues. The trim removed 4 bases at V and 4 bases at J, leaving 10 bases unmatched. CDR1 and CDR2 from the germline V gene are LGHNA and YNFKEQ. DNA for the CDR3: TGTGCCAGCAGCCGAGGACAGGAACCCCTTTACAATGAGCAGTTCTTC. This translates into CASSRGQEPLYNEQFF.

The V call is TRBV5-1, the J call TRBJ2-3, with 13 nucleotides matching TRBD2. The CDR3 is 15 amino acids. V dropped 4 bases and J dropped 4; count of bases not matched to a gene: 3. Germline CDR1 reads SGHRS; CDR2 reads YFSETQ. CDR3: CASSLTSGGADTQYF. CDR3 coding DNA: TGCGCCAGCAGCCTTACTAGCGGGGGGGCAGATACGCAGTATTTT. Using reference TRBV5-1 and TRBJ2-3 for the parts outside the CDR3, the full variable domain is KAGVTQTPRYLIKTRGQQVTLSCSPISGHRSVSWYQQTPGQGLQFLFEYFSETQRNKGNFPGRFSGRQFSNSRSEMNVSTLELGDSALYLCASSLTSGGADTQYFGPGTRLTVL.

DNA for the CDR3: TGTGCCAGCAGCTTAAATGGAAACACCATATATTTT. It is translated as CASSLNGNTIYF. J is TRBJ1-3 and V is TRBV7-3; D is unclear. The CDR3 extends over 12 amino acids. Germline-derived CDR1 and CDR2 are SGHTA and FQGTGA. Deletions cut 1 base from V and 3 bases from J, with 1 base between.

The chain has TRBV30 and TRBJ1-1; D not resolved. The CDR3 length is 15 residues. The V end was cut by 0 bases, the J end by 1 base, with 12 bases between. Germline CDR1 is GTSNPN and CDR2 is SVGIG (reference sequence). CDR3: CAWSVGGPSNTEAFF. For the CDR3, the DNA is TGTGCCTGGAGTGTAGGCGGGCCGTCGAACACTGAAGCTTTCTTT. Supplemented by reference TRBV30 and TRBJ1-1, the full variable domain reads SQTIHQWPATLVQPVGSPLSLECTVEGTSNPNLYWYRQAAGRGLQLLFYSVGIGQISSEVPQNLSASRPQDRQFILSSKKLLLSDSGFYLCAWSVGGPSNTEAFFGQGTRLTVV.

CDR3 coding DNA: TGCAGTGCTACCGTAGCGAGGCAGCAGTTCTTC. It is translated as CSATVARQQFF. This chain uses TRBV20-1 with TRBJ2-1; possible D gene TRBD2, 5 bases. The V end lost 4 bases, the J end lost 11 bases, and 12 bases lay between the germline ends. CDR1 is DFQATT, CDR2 SNEGSKA, per germline (reference sequence). There are 11 residues in the CDR3.

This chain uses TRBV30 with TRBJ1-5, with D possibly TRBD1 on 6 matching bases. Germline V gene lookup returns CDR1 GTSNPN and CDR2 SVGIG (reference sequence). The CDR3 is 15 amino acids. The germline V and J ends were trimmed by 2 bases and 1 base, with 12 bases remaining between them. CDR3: CAWSTGGGSNQPQHF. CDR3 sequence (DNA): TGTGCCTGGAGTACGGGAGGGGGGAGCAATCAGCCCCAGCATTTT.

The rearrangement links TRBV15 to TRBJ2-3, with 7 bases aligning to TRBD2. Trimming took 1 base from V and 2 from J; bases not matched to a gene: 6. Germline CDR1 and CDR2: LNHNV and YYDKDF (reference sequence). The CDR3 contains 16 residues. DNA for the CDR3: TGTGCCACCAGCAGAGCCCTAGCGGAGACCACAGATACGCAGTATTTT. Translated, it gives CATSRALAETTDTQYF. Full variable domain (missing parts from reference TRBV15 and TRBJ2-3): DAMVIQNPRYQVTQFGKPVTLSCSQTLNHNVMYWYQQKSSQAPKLLFHYYDKDFNNEADTPDNFQSRRPNTSFCFLDIRSPGLGDTAMYLCATSRALAETTDTQYFGPGTRLTVL.

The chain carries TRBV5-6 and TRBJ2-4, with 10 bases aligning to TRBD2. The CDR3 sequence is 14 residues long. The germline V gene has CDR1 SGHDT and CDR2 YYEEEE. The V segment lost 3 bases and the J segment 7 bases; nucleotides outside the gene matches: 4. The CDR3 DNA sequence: TGTGCCAGCAGCTGGGGACTAGCGAGGAACATTCAGTACTTC. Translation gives CASSWGLARNIQYF.

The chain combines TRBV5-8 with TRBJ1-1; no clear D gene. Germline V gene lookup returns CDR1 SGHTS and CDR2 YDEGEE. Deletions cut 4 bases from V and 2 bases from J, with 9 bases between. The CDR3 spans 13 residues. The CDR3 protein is CASSAGSNTEAFF. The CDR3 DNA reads TGTGCCAGCAGCGCCGGGAGTAACACTGAAGCTTTCTTT.

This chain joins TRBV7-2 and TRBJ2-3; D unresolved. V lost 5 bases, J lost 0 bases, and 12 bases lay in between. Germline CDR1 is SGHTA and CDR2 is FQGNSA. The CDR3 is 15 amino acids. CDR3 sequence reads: CASSSHAASTDTQYF. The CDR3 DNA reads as TGTGCCAGCAGCAGCCATGCGGCTAGCACAGATACGCAGTATTTT.

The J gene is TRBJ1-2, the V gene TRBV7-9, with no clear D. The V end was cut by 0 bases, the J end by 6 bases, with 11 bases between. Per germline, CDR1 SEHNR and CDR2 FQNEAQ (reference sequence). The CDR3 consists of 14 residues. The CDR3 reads CASSLARWKDGYTF. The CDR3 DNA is TGTGCCAGCAGCTTAGCGAGATGGAAGGATGGCTACACCTTC.

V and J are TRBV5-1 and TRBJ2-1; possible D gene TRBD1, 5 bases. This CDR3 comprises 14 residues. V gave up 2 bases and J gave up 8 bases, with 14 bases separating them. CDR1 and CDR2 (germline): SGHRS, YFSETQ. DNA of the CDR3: TGCGCCAGCAGCTTCACAGGCCTAGGCGATGAGCAGTTCTTC. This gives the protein CASSFTGLGDEQFF.

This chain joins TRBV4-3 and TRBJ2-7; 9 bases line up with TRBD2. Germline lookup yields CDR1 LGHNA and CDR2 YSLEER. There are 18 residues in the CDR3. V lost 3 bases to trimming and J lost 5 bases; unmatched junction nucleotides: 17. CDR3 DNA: TGCGCCAGCAGCCATTTCGGGAGTGGAGGAGGACTAGCGAACGAGCAGTACTTC. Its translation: CASSHFGSGGGLANEQYF.

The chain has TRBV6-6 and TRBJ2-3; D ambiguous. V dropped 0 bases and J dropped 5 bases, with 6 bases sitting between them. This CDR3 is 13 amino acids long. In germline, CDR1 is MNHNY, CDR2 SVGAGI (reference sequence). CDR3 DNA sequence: TGTGCCAGCAGTTACTCGAGTGGAGATACGCAGTATTTT. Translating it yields CASSYSSGDTQYF.